These 31 T cell receptor beta chains were sequenced from one sample in a study of T cells in Graves' hyperthyroidism and ophthalmopathy. RNA transcripts gave rise to amplified TCR beta CDR3 regions. TCR CDR3 underwent first-round RT-PCR with the HTBI primer set. One entry per CDR3 protein results from TCRdb running MiXCR on the multiplex PCR reads. The sample yields hundreds of thousands of distinct CDR3 sequences, 46% seen once. The material sequenced was peripheral blood or thyroid tissue (not recorded which). These receptors all stem from a woman between 18 and 29 years old with Graves' hyperthyroidism.

This chain links TRBV2 with TRBJ2-7, with 8 bases lining up with TRBD2. The ends lost 8 bases at V and 4 bases at J; junction bases unmatched: 7. This CDR3 comprises 13 residues. CDR1 is SNHLY and CDR2 is FYNNEI in the germline V gene. CDR3: CASGGTSGYEQYF. The DNA for the CDR3 is TGTGCCAGCGGAGGAACTAGCGGTTACGAGCAGTACTTC. The whole variable domain, filled in from reference TRBV2 and TRBJ2-7, reads EPEVTQTPSHQVTQMGQEVILRCVPISNHLYFYWYRQILGQKVEFLVSFYNNEISEKSEIFDDQFSVERPDGSNFTLKIRSTKLEDSAMYFCASGGTSGYEQYFGPGTRLTVT.

The chain is built from TRBV7-4 and TRBJ2-7, with unresolved D. V lost 5 bases, J lost 4 bases, and 12 bases lay in between. CDR3 size: 13 residues. CDR1 SGHVT and CDR2 SQSDAQ come from the germline V gene. This CDR3 is CASSLGSFYEQYF. CDR3 DNA sequence: TGTGCCAGCAGCCTTGGCTCCTTTTACGAGCAGTACTTC.

This chain links TRBV7-3 with TRBJ1-1; a weak D match, TRBD1 (5 bases). This CDR3 comprises 12 residues. The germline V and J ends were trimmed by 5 bases and 10 bases, with 14 bases remaining between them. The germline V gene has CDR1 SGHTA and CDR2 FQGTGA. The CDR3 region is CASSQVGRAAFF. CDR3 sequence (DNA): TGTGCCAGCAGCCAAGTGGGGCGTGCAGCTTTCTTT.

Regarding this clonotype: A read error may produce the germline difference seen at one junction end. The rearrangement links TRBV4-1 to TRBJ2-5; D gene unclear. The CDR3 extends over 12 amino acids. Germline assignment: CDR1 MGHRA and CDR2 YSYEKL. The CDR3 loop is CASSQPQETQYF. CDR3 sequence (DNA): TGTGCCAGCAGCCAGCCGCAAGAGACCCAGTACTTC.

The chain couples TRBV9 to TRBJ2-7; D gene ambiguous. The CDR3 length is 14 residues. The germline CDR1 and CDR2 sequences are SGDLS and YYNGEE. V was clipped by 5 bases and J by 2 bases, with 14 bases between them. CDR3 in amino acids: CASRYEASPYEQYF. CDR3 DNA sequence: TGTGCCAGCAGATATGAGGCGTCCCCCTACGAGCAGTACTTC.

This clonotype was counted only a few times. V usage is TRBV9 and J usage is TRBJ2-7; a weak D match, TRBD2 (6 bases). V shed 4 bases and J shed 2 bases, with 13 bases lying between them. Per germline, CDR1 SGDLS and CDR2 YYNGEE. The CDR3 loop spans 14 amino acids. CDR3 residues: CASSPGGGTYEQYF. For the CDR3, the DNA is TGTGCCAGCAGCCCCGGGGGTGGGACCTACGAGCAGTACTTC.

In this sample, this clonotype turned up once. The V and J genes are TRBV7-9 and TRBJ2-5, with D maybe TRBD2 (6 bases). Per the germline V gene, CDR1 is SEHNR and CDR2 is FQNEAQ (reference sequence). The CDR3 is made up of 14 amino acids. V was trimmed by 3 bases and J by 4 bases, leaving 12 bases between them. The CDR3 reads CASSFVGSRETQYF. CDR3 DNA sequence: TGTGCCAGCAGCTTCGTCGGGAGTCGAGAGACCCAGTACTTC.

The sample holds a few counts of this clonotype. The gene calls are TRBV10-2 and TRBJ1-1; D remains unclear. This CDR3 spans 15 amino acids. Germline V lookup: CDR1 WSHSY, CDR2 SAAADI. The V and J ends lost 0 bases and 2 bases respectively, with 10 bases between them. For the CDR3, the DNA is TGCGCCAGCAGTGAGTCAGTAGGGCGTAACACTGAAGCTTTCTTT. Translated, it gives CASSESVGRNTEAFF.

As concerns this clonotype: A much larger clone lies a single base off, so this may be a read error. The chain joins TRBV19 to TRBJ2-6; D is ambiguous. Germline loops: CDR1 LNHDA, CDR2 SQIVND (reference sequence). The CDR3 totals 15 residues. V was trimmed by 6 bases and J by 6 bases, leaving 15 bases between them. The CDR3 protein is CASSLNGPEANVLTF. The CDR3 DNA follows: TGTGCCAGTAGCCTTAATGGACCTGAGGCCAACGTCCTGACTTTC.

Of note for this clonotype: A read error may explain this, as a much larger clone is one base away. The V call is TRBV2, the J call TRBJ1-6, with 8 bases aligning to TRBD1. This CDR3 region has 15 residues. Germline CDR1 and CDR2: SNHLY and FYNNEI. Losses at the gene ends were 4 bases for V and 14 bases for J; bases not matched to a gene: 13. The CDR3 DNA is TGTGCCAGCAGTGTAAGGAGACAGGGGTTCGCCTCCCTCCACTTT. This gives the protein CASSVRRQGFASLHF.

The V call is TRBV2, the J call TRBJ1-4; perhaps TRBD1 as D (5 bases). The germline V gene has CDR1 SNHLY and CDR2 FYNNEI. Trimming shortened V by 6 bases and J by 4 bases, and 12 bases separated the two germline ends. This CDR3 comprises 14 residues. The CDR3 DNA reads TGTGCCAGCAGGTCGCCAGGGAATAATGAAAAACTGTTTTTT. It translates to CASRSPGNNEKLFF.

This chain links TRBV20-1 with TRBJ1-1; 10 nucleotides match TRBD1. After removal of 4 bases from V and 7 bases from J, the junction contained 6 bases not matched to a gene. Germline loops: CDR1 DFQATT, CDR2 SNEGSKA (reference sequence). CDR3 length equals 13 residues. Written as DNA, the CDR3 is TGCAGTGCTAAGACAGGGGGCTTGATTGAAGCTTTCTTT. Translating gives CSAKTGGLIEAFF.

The CDR3 nucleotides are TGTGCCAGCAGTTACGGATCCGGGACAGGGGACCAGCCCCAGCATTTT. Translation: CASSYGSGTGDQPQHF. The chain couples TRBV2 to TRBJ1-5; TRBD1 agrees at 10 bases. Per the germline V gene, CDR1 is SNHLY and CDR2 is FYNNEI. This CDR3 has 16 amino acids. V gave up 5 bases and J gave up 7 bases; unmatched junction bases: 11.

This sequence joins TRBV7-9 and TRBJ1-6, with no clear D. Germline V gene lookup returns CDR1 SEHNR and CDR2 FQNEAQ (reference sequence). Trimming shortened V by 7 bases and J by 3 bases, and 7 bases separated the two germline ends. The CDR3 contains 13 residues. Here the CDR3 DNA reads TGTGCCAGCACCAGCCTCTATAATTCACCCCTCCACTTT. It is translated as CASTSLYNSPLHF.

In regard to this clonotype: This may arise from a read error, as a much more abundant clone is one base away. This chain connects TRBV9 to TRBJ2-5; tentatively, D is TRBD2 (6 bases). Germline V gene data show CDR1 as SGDLS and CDR2 as YYNGEE. V lost 3 bases, J lost 9 bases, and 12 bases lay in between. This CDR3 contains 12 residues. CDR3 DNA sequence: TGTGCCAGCAGCGCGGGCTGGGGGGCCCAGTACTTC. It encodes CASSAGWGAQYF.

Details on this clonotype: This may stem from a read error, because a much larger clone lies one nucleotide away. The CDR3 does not close with the conserved phenylalanine or tryptophan, likely indicating a read error. V is TRBV29-1 and J is TRBJ2-5; D uncertain. V lost 3 bases, J lost 4 bases, and 9 bases lay in between. Germline-derived CDR1 and CDR2 are SQVTM and ANQGSEA. The CDR3 runs 12 residues. The CDR3 sequence is CSVEGISETQYL. The CDR3 nucleotides are TGCAGCGTTGAGGGAATTTCAGAGACCCAGTACCTC.

This chain links TRBV7-6 with TRBJ1-1; D is undetermined. V dropped 2 bases and J dropped 1 base, with 8 bases sitting between them. Germline CDR1 SGHVS, CDR2 FNYEAQ. The CDR3 spans 14 residues. CDR3 sequence reads: CASSLREANTEAFF. The CDR3 nucleotides read TGTGCCAGCAGCTTACGCGAGGCGAACACTGAAGCTTTCTTT.

This clonotype was seen just once. The J gene is TRBJ1-3, the V gene TRBV14; no firm D call. Germline loops: CDR1 SGHDN, CDR2 FVKESK. Trimming stripped 1 base from V and 1 base from J, with 8 bases between. This CDR3 is built from 15 residues. CDR3 residues: CASSQVGESGNTIYF. CDR3 DNA sequence: TGTGCCAGCAGCCAAGTCGGGGAATCTGGAAACACCATATATTTT.

This clonotype was detected a few times. The rearrangement uses TRBV9 and TRBJ1-4; tentative D call: TRBD1 (6 bases). The CDR3 has 16 residues. With 4 bases removed from V and 3 bases from J, the gap between germline ends came to 16 bases. Germline-derived CDR1 and CDR2 are SGDLS and YYNGEE. DNA of the CDR3: TGTGCCAGCAGCCCTCAGGAGGGGGGGCCTAATGAAAAACTGTTTTTT. Protein: CASSPQEGGPNEKLFF.

V and J are TRBV12-3 or TRBV12-4 and TRBJ2-7; 8 bases fit TRBD1. The CDR3 covers 15 residues. V shed 7 bases and J 1 base; nucleotides not matched to a gene: 9. CDR3 sequence (DNA): TGTGCCAGCAACACCGGGACAGGCCCTTCCTACGAGCAGTACTTC. Its translation is CASNTGTGPSYEQYF.

The chain recombines TRBV2 with TRBJ1-4; D gene ambiguous. The CDR3 runs to 12 residues. The V gene lost 10 bases and the J gene lost 4 bases, with 10 bases spanning the gap. Germline V gene lookup returns CDR1 SNHLY and CDR2 FYNNEI. CDR3 nucleotides: TGTGCCAACCGGGAGGATAATGAAAAACTGTTTTTT. Translation: CANREDNEKLFF.

This clonotype was seen many times. The chain employs TRBV2 and TRBJ1-2; 12 nucleotides line up with TRBD1. This CDR3 is built from 17 residues. Trimming removed 5 bases from V and 2 bases from J; junction bases left unmatched: 9. Germline CDR1 and CDR2: SNHLY and FYNNEI. The CDR3 sequence: CASSRLGQGATNYGYTF. For the CDR3, the DNA is TGTGCCAGCAGTCGACTGGGACAGGGGGCTACCAACTATGGCTACACCTTC.

This clonotype was counted many times. The chain uses TRBV7-8 and TRBJ1-1; TRBD1 matches at 8 bases. Per germline, CDR1 SGHVS and CDR2 FQNEAQ. V gave up 6 bases and J gave up 1 base; unmatched junction bases: 4. This CDR3 region has 14 residues. The CDR3 spells CASREDRGNTEAFF. The CDR3 coding sequence is TGTGCCAGCAGAGAAGACAGGGGGAACACTGAAGCTTTCTTT.

The gene calls are TRBV7-3 and TRBJ1-2; D ambiguous. In germline, CDR1 is SGHTA, CDR2 FQGTGA. V was pared by 2 bases and J by 6 bases, with 13 bases between. The length of the CDR3 is 14 residues. This chain's CDR3 is CASSLLDEDDGYTF. Written as DNA, the CDR3 is TGTGCCAGCAGCTTACTCGACGAGGACGATGGCTACACCTTC.

On this clonotype itself: This may arise from a read error, as a much more abundant clone is one base away. V gene TRBV7-7 combines with J gene TRBJ2-7; D not resolved. V dropped 1 base and J dropped 3 bases, with 13 bases sitting between them. CDR1 is SSHAT and CDR2 is FNYEAQ in the germline V gene (reference sequence). The CDR3 spans 15 residues. As DNA, the CDR3 is TGTGCCAGCAGCTTAGGGGCAGGAACCAACTACGAGCAGTACTTC. Translated, it gives CASSLGAGTNYEQYF.

J is TRBJ2-7 and V is TRBV7-6; D possibly corresponds to TRBD2 (6 bases). V was cut by 5 bases and J by 8 bases, with 7 bases left in between. This CDR3 contains 10 residues. Germline lookup yields CDR1 SGHVS and CDR2 FNYEAQ. CDR3 sequence reads: CASSAGQQYF. The CDR3 DNA reads TGTGCCAGCAGCGCGGGACAGCAGTACTTC.

The J gene is TRBJ2-5, the V gene TRBV7-3; TRBD2 might be the D (5 bases). The CDR3 runs 13 residues. The V end was cut by 5 bases, the J end by 3 bases, with 10 bases between. The germline gives CDR1 SGHTA, CDR2 FQGTGA. CDR3 bases: TGTGCCAGCAGCGCAAGAGCGGAAGAGACCCAGTACTTC. This translates into CASSARAEETQYF.

The chain is built from TRBV19 and TRBJ2-7; 7 bases agree with TRBD2. Trimming took 7 bases from V and 1 from J; bases not matched to a gene: 7. The CDR3 runs to 14 residues. Germline V lookup: CDR1 LNHDA, CDR2 SQIVND (reference sequence). CDR3 DNA sequence: TGTGCCAGTAATACCGGGACTACATCCTACGAGCAGTACTTC. Translating gives CASNTGTTSYEQYF.

The chain uses TRBV12-3 or TRBV12-4 and TRBJ1-2, with unresolved D. The V end was cut by 4 bases, the J end by 4 bases, with 10 bases between. This CDR3 comprises 13 residues. This chain's CDR3 is CASSSSPSYGYTF. CDR3 nucleotide sequence: TGTGCCAGCAGTTCGTCCCCTTCCTATGGCTACACCTTC.

This chain uses TRBV2 with TRBJ1-1; D is possibly TRBD1 (5 bases). This CDR3 is 12 amino acids long. The germline gives CDR1 SNHLY, CDR2 FYNNEI. V lost 8 bases, J lost 1 base, and 8 bases lay in between. The CDR3 region is CASGDGNTEAFF. The CDR3 bases are TGTGCCAGCGGGGACGGGAACACTGAAGCTTTCTTT. Drawing the rest from reference TRBV2 and TRBJ1-1, the complete variable domain is EPEVTQTPSHQVTQMGQEVILRCVPISNHLYFYWYRQILGQKVEFLVSFYNNEISEKSEIFDDQFSVERPDGSNFTLKIRSTKLEDSAMYFCASGDGNTEAFFGQGTRLTVV.

The rearrangement uses TRBV11-2 and TRBJ1-5; D is unresolved. V was trimmed by 9 bases and J by 2 bases, leaving 17 bases between them. The CDR3 is 15 residues long. Germline V gene lookup returns CDR1 SGHAT and CDR2 FQNNGV. DNA of the CDR3: TGTGCCAGTAGTTTATGGGCAAACGGCAATCAGCCCCAGCATTTT. Translating gives CASSLWANGNQPQHF.